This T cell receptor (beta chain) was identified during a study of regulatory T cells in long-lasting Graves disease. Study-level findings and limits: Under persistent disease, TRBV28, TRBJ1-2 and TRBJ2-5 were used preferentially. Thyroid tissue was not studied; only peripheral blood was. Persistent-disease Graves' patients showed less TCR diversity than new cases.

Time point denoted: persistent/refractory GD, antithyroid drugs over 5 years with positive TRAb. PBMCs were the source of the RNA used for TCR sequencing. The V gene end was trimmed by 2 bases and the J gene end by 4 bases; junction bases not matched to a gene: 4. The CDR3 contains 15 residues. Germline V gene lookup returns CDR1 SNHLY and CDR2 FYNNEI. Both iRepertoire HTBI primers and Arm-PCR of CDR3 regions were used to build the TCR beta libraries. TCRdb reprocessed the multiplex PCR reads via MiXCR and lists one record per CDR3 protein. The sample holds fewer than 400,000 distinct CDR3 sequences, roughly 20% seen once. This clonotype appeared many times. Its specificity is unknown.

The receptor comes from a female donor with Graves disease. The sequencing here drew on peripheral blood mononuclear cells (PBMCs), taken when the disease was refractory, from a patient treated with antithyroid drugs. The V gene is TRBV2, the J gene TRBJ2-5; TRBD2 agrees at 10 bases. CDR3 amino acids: CASSELASGRETQYF. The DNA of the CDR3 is TGTGCCAGCAGTGAATTGGCTAGCGGGAGAGAGACCCAGTACTTC.